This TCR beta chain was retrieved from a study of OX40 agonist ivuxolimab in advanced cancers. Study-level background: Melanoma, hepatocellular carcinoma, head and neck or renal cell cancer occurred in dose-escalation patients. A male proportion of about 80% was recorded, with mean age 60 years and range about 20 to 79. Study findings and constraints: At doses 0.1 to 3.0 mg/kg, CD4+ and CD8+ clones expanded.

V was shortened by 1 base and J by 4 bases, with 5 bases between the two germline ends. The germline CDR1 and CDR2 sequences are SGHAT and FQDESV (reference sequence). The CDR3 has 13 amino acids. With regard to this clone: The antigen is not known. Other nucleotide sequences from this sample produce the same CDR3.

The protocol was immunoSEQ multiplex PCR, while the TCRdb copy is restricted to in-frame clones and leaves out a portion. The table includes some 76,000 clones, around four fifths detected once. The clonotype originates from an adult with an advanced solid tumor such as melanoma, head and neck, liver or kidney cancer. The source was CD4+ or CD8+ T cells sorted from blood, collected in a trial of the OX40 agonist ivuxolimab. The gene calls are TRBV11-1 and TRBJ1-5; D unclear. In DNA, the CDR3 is TGTGCCAGCAGCTTAGAGGATAATCAGCCCCAGCATTTT. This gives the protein CASSLEDNQPQHF.